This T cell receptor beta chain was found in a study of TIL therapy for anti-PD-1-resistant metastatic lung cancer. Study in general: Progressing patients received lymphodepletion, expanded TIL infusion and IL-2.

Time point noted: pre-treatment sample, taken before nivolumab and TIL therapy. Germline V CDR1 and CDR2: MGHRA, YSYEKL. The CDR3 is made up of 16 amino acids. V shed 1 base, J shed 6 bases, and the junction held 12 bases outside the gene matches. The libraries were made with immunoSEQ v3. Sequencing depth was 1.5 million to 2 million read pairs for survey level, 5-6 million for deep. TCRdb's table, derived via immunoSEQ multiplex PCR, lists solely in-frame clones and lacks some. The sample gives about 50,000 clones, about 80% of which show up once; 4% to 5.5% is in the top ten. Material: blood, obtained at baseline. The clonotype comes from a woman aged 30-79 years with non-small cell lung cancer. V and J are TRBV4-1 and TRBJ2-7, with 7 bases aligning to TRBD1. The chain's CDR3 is CASSQGRGTESREQYF. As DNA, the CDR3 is TGCGCCAGCAGCCAAGGCAGAGGGACAGAAAGCCGCGAGCAGTACTTC.